Listed below are T cell receptor beta chains from one sample, sequenced in a study of blood T cell repertoires in COVID-19. Assay used: immunoSEQ multiplex PCR; TCRdb lists only in-frame clones, some missing. This table has 20,000 to 25,000 clones, 80% to 90% appearing once. Sequencing was carried out using peripheral blood. The receptors stem from a human donor with active COVID-19. The donor label of this sample is uncertain. CDR3s include the opening cysteine and the closing phenylalanine or tryptophan. The D gene is left open where the match is weak. Clone size is shown for a subset of rows, as once, few, many or a class of expanded clone.

j_gene,abundance,v_gene,d_gene,CDR3nt,CDR3aa
TRBJ2-1,-,TRBV7-2,TRBD2,TGTGCCAGCAGCTTAGGGGGACTAGCGGGGTACAATGAGCAGTTCTTC,CASSLGGLAGYNEQFF
TRBJ2-5,once,TRBV5-6,TRBD2,TGTGCCAGCAGCTTGGTATTGACTAGCACGAAGACCCAGTACTTC,CASSLVLTSTKTQYF
TRBJ2-7,-,TRBV18,-,TGTGCCAGCTCACCATCTCCGGGGGAGTCCTACGAGCAGTACTTC,CASSPSPGESYEQYF
TRBJ2-1,-,TRBV5-4,TRBD2,TGTGCCAGCAGCGTCCCCAGCGGACTAGGAAAAAGGGAACAGTTCTTC,CASSVPSGLGKREQFF
TRBJ2-7,-,TRBV29-1,TRBD1,TGCAGCGTCACGGACAGGGCGACCTACGAGCAGTACTTC,CSVTDRATYEQYF
TRBJ1-2,-,TRBV20-1,-,TGCAGTGCTAGAGACCCACCTGGGGGCAGGTTC,CSARDPPGGRF
TRBJ2-7,-,TRBV15,-,TGTGCCACCAGCAGAGTACCGGTTTACGAGCAGTACTTC,CATSRVPVYEQYF
TRBJ2-7,-,TRBV6-4,-,TGTGCCAGCATTGTTGGGGGCATCTATTTGCTCGAGCAGTACTTC,CASIVGGIYLLEQYF
TRBJ2-5,-,TRBV19,-,TGTGCCAGTAGTACACAGGGTCAAGAGACCCAGTACTTC,CASSTQGQETQYF
TRBJ2-1,-,TRBV5-4,-,TGTGCCAGCAGCTTGGAGCCCCTAAGCCGCTCCTACAATGAGCAGTTCTTC,CASSLEPLSRSYNEQFF
TRBJ2-5,once,TRBV12-3/TRBV12-4,-,TGTGCCAGCAGTTGGACTAATCGAGAGACCCAGTACTTC,CASSWTNRETQYF
TRBJ1-2,-,TRBV10-3,-,TGTGCCATCAGTGACGAGGCCTATGGCTACACCTTC,CAISDEAYGYTF
TRBJ2-5,-,TRBV9,-,TGTGCCAGCAGCGTAGCCGGGGGGCAGGTTCTGGAGACCCAGTACTTC,CASSVAGGQVLETQYF
TRBJ2-7,-,TRBV11-3,-,TGTGCCAGCAGCTCATTTCAGACCTACGAGCAGTACTTC,CASSSFQTYEQYF
TRBJ1-1,-,TRBV2,-,TGTGCCAGCAGTGAAACCCCCCTCCTCGGGCGGGACACTGAAGCTTTCTTT,CASSETPLLGRDTEAFF
TRBJ2-1,-,TRBV9,TRBD2,TGTGCCAGCAGCGCCGAATACGGGACTAGCGGTATCTACAATGAGCAGTTCTTC,CASSAEYGTSGIYNEQFF
TRBJ2-7,-,TRBV11-3,TRBD2,TGTGCCAGCAACTCAGCGGGAGCCAACTACGAGCAGTACTTC,CASNSAGANYEQYF
TRBJ1-3,-,TRBV25-1,-,TGTGCCAGCAGTGTATTCGCTGGAAACACCATATATTTT,CASSVFAGNTIYF
TRBJ2-7,-,TRBV5-6,-,TGTGCCAGCAGCCTTTATACAGGGCTCGAGCAGTACTTC,CASSLYTGLEQYF
TRBJ1-2,once,TRBV20-1,-,TGCAGTGCTAGTCAGGGAAGCTATGGCTACACCTTC,CSASQGSYGYTF
TRBJ2-2,once,TRBV19,TRBD2,TGTGCCAGTAGTACTAGCGGGGGGGCGGACACCGGGGAGCTGTTTTTT,CASSTSGGADTGELFF
TRBJ2-3,-,TRBV4-3,-,TGCGCCAGCAGCCAAGAGGCCTGGTTAGATACGCAGTATTTT,CASSQEAWLDTQYF
TRBJ1-3,-,TRBV5-1,TRBD1,TGCGCCAGCTCTGGGACAGGCAACCATTTCTCTGGAAACACCATATATTTT,CASSGTGNHFSGNTIYF
TRBJ2-1,-,TRBV5-6,TRBD2,TGTGCCAGCAGCCCTACGGGACTAGCACCCAGGGATGAGCAGTTCTTC,CASSPTGLAPRDEQFF
TRBJ2-1,-,TRBV5-6,-,TGTGCCAGCAGCTTGTTTGCGGGGGCAAGCAATGAGCAGTTCTTC,CASSLFAGASNEQFF
TRBJ2-7,-,TRBV12-5,TRBD2,TGTGCTAGTGGTCCCAGCGGGATTCCCACCTACGAGCAGTACTTC,CASGPSGIPTYEQYF
TRBJ2-5,-,TRBV3-1/TRBV3-2,TRBD2,TGTGCCAGCAGCCCGGGACTAGCGGGGGGACAAGAGACCCAGTACTTC,CASSPGLAGGQETQYF
TRBJ2-7,-,TRBV2,-,TGTGCCAGCAGTTTGAGTTACGAGCAGTACTTC,CASSLSYEQYF
TRBJ2-5,-,TRBV3-1/TRBV3-2,TRBD2,TGTGCCAGCAGCCCTGGACTAGCGGGGGGTCAGGAGACCCAGTACTTC,CASSPGLAGGQETQYF
TRBJ2-7,-,TRBV10-3,-,TGTGCCATCAGTGACCGGGGGAACAGCTACGAGCAGTACTTC,CAISDRGNSYEQYF
TRBJ2-7,-,TRBV6-2/TRBV6-3,-,TGTGCCAGCAGTTTCAGGGCTTATGTCAACGAGCAGTACTTC,CASSFRAYVNEQYF
TRBJ2-3,-,TRBV10-3,-,TGTGCCATCAGTGTCGGATTAGCGTTAGATACGCAGTATTTT,CAISVGLALDTQYF
TRBJ1-5,-,TRBV6-2/TRBV6-3,TRBD1,TGTGCCAGCAGCGGACAGGGAACTTATAGCAATCAGCCCCAGCATTTT,CASSGQGTYSNQPQHF
TRBJ1-4,-,TRBV25-1,-,TGTGCCAGCAGTGAATCGGGGGGGCGGAATGAAAAACTGTTTTTT,CASSESGGRNEKLFF
TRBJ2-7,-,TRBV10-3,TRBD1,TGTGCCATCAGTGAGGCCGGGACAGGGGACTACGAGCAGTACTTC,CAISEAGTGDYEQYF
TRBJ2-7,-,TRBV5-4,-,TGTGCCAGCAGCCCCGGGTCCAGTACTCCCTACGAGCAGTACTTC,CASSPGSSTPYEQYF
TRBJ2-7,-,TRBV19,-,TGTGCCAGCCGGCCCTCGGGACACCTCTACGAGCAGTACTTC,CASRPSGHLYEQYF
TRBJ1-1,-,TRBV13,-,TGTGCCAGCAGCTTAGTCGCGGGTTCTGAAGCTTTCTTT,CASSLVAGSEAFF
TRBJ2-7,-,TRBV7-3,TRBD1,TGTGCCAGCAGCCACTTCGGGACAGGGAACGAGCAGTACTTC,CASSHFGTGNEQYF
TRBJ2-5,-,TRBV4-3,TRBD2,TGCGCCAGCAGCCAACCGGGACTAGCCCTCCTCTACTTC,CASSQPGLALLYF
TRBJ2-3,-,TRBV4-1,TRBD2,TGCGCCAGCAGCCAAGACTTTAGCGGGGGTGGAGATACGCAGTATTTT,CASSQDFSGGGDTQYF
TRBJ1-2,-,TRBV2,TRBD1,TGTGCCAGCAGTGAATACAGGGGGGGGTATGGCTACACCTTC,CASSEYRGGYGYTF
TRBJ1-1,once,TRBV2,-,TGTGCCAGCACTGGACAGTTGGAAGCTTTCTTT,CASTGQLEAFF
TRBJ2-3,-,TRBV6-2/TRBV6-3,-,TGTGCCAGCAGTTACTACGCATCCGGGTCAAGCACAGATACGCAGTATTTT,CASSYYASGSSTDTQYF
TRBJ2-7,-,TRBV7-8,TRBD2,TGTGCCAGCACCAACTACGGGGGGGCCGGGTCCTACGAGCAGTACTTC,CASTNYGGAGSYEQYF
TRBJ2-7,-,TRBV19,-,TGTGCCAGTTCTTCTCTCCCAGACTCCTACGAGCAGTACTTC,CASSSLPDSYEQYF
TRBJ1-2,-,TRBV28,-,TGTGCCAGCAGATTGTCGGCAGGCGGCTACACCTTC,CASRLSAGGYTF
TRBJ2-5,-,TRBV9,-,TGTGCCAGCAGCGTAGCAGGGGGGCGTGGGGAGACCCAGTACTTC,CASSVAGGRGETQYF